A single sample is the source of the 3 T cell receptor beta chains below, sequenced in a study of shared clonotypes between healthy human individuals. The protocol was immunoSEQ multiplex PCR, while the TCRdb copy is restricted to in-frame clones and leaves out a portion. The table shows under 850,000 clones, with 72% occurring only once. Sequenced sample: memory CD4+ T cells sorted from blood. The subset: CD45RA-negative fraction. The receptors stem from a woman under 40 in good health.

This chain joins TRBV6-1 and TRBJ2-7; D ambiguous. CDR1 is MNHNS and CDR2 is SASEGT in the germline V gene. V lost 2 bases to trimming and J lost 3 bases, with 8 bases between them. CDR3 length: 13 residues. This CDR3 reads CASSERQDYEQYF. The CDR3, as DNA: TGTGCCAGCAGTGAACGTCAAGACTACGAGCAGTACTTC.

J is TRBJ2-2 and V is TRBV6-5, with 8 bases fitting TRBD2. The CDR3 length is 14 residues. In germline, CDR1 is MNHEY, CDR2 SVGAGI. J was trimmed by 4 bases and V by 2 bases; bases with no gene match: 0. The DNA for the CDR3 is TGTGCCAGCAGTTACGGGACTAGCACCGGGGAGCTGTTTTTT. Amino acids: CASSYGTSTGELFF.

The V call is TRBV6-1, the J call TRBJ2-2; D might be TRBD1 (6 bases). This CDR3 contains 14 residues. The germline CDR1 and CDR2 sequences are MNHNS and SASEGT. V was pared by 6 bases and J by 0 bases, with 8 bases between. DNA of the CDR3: TGTGCCAGCAGGAGGGGGACGAACACCGGGGAGCTGTTTTTT. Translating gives CASRRGTNTGELFF.